These 17 T cell receptor beta chains came from one sample sequenced in a study of CD8 T cells in Susac syndrome. Random-hexamer reverse transcription was applied to roughly 0.5 to 1 ug RNA. TCRdb reprocessed the immunoSEQ multiplex PCR reads via MiXCR and lists one record per CDR3 protein. Of 150,000 to 200,000 distinct CDR3 sequences in the sample, approximately 94% are singletons; the top ten hold more than 0.095%. The sequenced material came from CD4+ T cells from PBMCs. Receptors were obtained from a human donor with Susac syndrome.

The rearrangement joins TRBV10-2 to TRBJ2-3; 11 bases align to TRBD2. The CDR3 totals 16 residues. Trimming cost V 3 bases and J 5 bases; bases outside gene matches: 7. The germline gives CDR1 WSHSY, CDR2 SAAADI. As DNA, the CDR3 is TGCGCCAGCAGTGAACGTAGCGGGGGGGCCAGAGATACGCAGTATTTT. This codes for CASSERSGGARDTQYF.

The chain carries TRBV7-7 and TRBJ2-6, with D possibly TRBD1 on 6 matching bases. Germline V gene sequence: CDR1 SSHAT, CDR2 FNYEAQ (reference sequence). CDR3 length: 13 residues. Written as DNA, the CDR3 is TGTGCTATTACAGGGCCTGGGGCCAACGTCCTGACTTTC. Its protein product is CAITGPGANVLTF. Looking up the rest from reference TRBV7-7 and TRBJ2-6 gives the full variable domain: GAGVSQSPRYKVTKRGQDVTLRCDPISSHATLYWYQQALGQGPEFLTYFNYEAQPDKSGLPSDRFSAERPEGSISTLTIQRTEQRDSAMYRCAITGPGANVLTFGAGSRLTVL.

The chain couples TRBV4-2 to TRBJ1-4, with D tentatively TRBD1 (6 bases). The CDR3 runs 15 residues. V gave up 1 base and J gave up 8 bases, with 14 bases separating them. CDR1 LGHNA and CDR2 YNFKEQ come from the germline V gene. CDR3 sequence: CASSQVRDTTEKLFF. CDR3 sequence (DNA): TGTGCCAGCAGCCAAGTCCGGGACACAACAGAAAAACTGTTTTTT.

The chain joins TRBV5-1 to TRBJ2-3; D not certain. The CDR3 is 14 amino acids. Trimming took off 0 bases at V and 0 bases at J, with 5 bases between the two ends. CDR1 SGHRS and CDR2 YFSETQ come from the germline V gene. The CDR3 DNA sequence: TGCGCCAGCAGCTTGGTTAGTAGCACAGATACGCAGTATTTT. Residues: CASSLVSSTDTQYF.

The chain has TRBV29-1 and TRBJ1-4; D is unclear. V dropped 6 bases and J dropped 3 bases, with 8 bases sitting between them. The CDR3 loop spans 12 amino acids. CDR1 SQVTM and CDR2 ANQGSEA come from the germline V gene. CDR3 sequence reads: CSVAHPNEKLFF. In DNA form, the CDR3 reads TGCAGCGTCGCACATCCTAATGAAAAACTGTTTTTT. Full variable domain (outside the CDR3, taken from reference TRBV29-1 and TRBJ1-4): SAVISQKPSRDICQRGTSLTIQCQVDSQVTMMFWYRQQPGQSLTLIATANQGSEATYESGFVIDKFPISRPNLTFSTLTVSNMSPEDSSIYLCSVAHPNEKLFFGSGTQLSVL.

In its sample, this clonotype was seen once. The J gene is TRBJ1-1, the V gene TRBV3-1, with D perhaps matching TRBD1 (6 bases). The CDR3 totals 13 residues. CDR1 and CDR2 from the germline V gene are LGHDT and YNNKEL (reference sequence). V was shortened by 8 bases and J by 5 bases, with 15 bases between the two germline ends. The CDR3 region has the DNA TGTGCCAGCTCGGGGGGCGCGAGAACTGAAGCTTTCTTT. Amino acid sequence: CASSGGARTEAFF.

The rearrangement links TRBV14 to TRBJ1-1; possibly TRBD1 for D (6 bases). CDR1 and CDR2 from the germline V gene are SGHDN and FVKESK. V dropped 2 bases and J dropped 3 bases, with 10 bases sitting between them. The CDR3 extends over 14 amino acids. CDR3 coding DNA: TGTGCCAGCAGCCAATTCAGGGGAGACACTGAAGCTTTCTTT. Amino acids: CASSQFRGDTEAFF.

As to this clonotype: Sequence at one end of the junction differs from germline and may be a read error. The rearrangement links TRBV7-2 to TRBJ1-5; 12 bases align to TRBD1. The germline V gene has CDR1 SGHTA and CDR2 FQGNSA. The CDR3 consists of 15 residues. In nucleotides, the CDR3 is TGTGCCAGCAGCCCCGGGACAGGGGGCAAACAGCCCCAGCATTTT. It translates to CASSPGTGGKQPQHF. Combining the CDR3 with reference TRBV7-2 and TRBJ1-5 gives the whole variable domain GAGVSQSPSNKVTEKGKDVELRCDPISGHTALYWYRQSLGQGLEFLIYFQGNSAPDKSGLPSDRFSAERTGGSVSTLTIQRTQQEDSAVYLCASSPGTGGKQPQHFGDGTRLSIL.

This chain links TRBV5-1 with TRBJ1-6; D unclear. V was clipped by 6 bases and J by 7 bases, with 20 bases between them. This CDR3 spans 16 amino acids. Germline CDR1 SGHRS, CDR2 YFSETQ. The CDR3 region is CASNLTETGSNSPLHF. DNA of the CDR3: TGCGCCAGCAACCTGACGGAGACCGGGAGCAATTCACCCCTCCACTTT.

V gene TRBV28 combines with J gene TRBJ1-5; D uncertain. Trimming shortened V by 3 bases and J by 7 bases, and 7 bases separated the two germline ends. The germline CDR1 and CDR2 sequences are MDHEN and SYDVKM. The CDR3 is 12 residues long. The CDR3 loop is CASSLVVQPQHF. The CDR3 nucleotides read TGTGCCAGCAGTTTGGTCGTCCAGCCCCAGCATTTT.

The gene calls are TRBV9 and TRBJ2-7; 11 nucleotides match TRBD1. V dropped 2 bases and J dropped 6; count of bases not matched to a gene: 4. CDR3 length equals 14 residues. Germline lookup yields CDR1 SGDLS and CDR2 YYNGEE. DNA of the CDR3: TGTGCCAGCAGCGTCGGGACAGGGGGAAGCGAGCAGTACTTC. It encodes CASSVGTGGSEQYF.

The V gene is TRBV12-3 or TRBV12-4, the J gene TRBJ1-2; D not resolved. Trimming took off 5 bases at V and 3 bases at J, with 10 bases between the two ends. This CDR3 contains 13 residues. The CDR3 is CASSLERDYGYTF. In nucleotides, the CDR3 is TGTGCCAGCAGTCTTGAGAGGGACTATGGCTACACCTTC.

The V and J genes are TRBV7-9 and TRBJ2-7; 8 bases are shared with TRBD2. Looked up from germline, CDR1 is SEHNR and CDR2 is FQNEAQ (reference sequence). V lost 2 bases, J lost 2 bases, and 17 bases stayed unmatched. This CDR3 spans 19 amino acids. DNA of the CDR3: TGTGCCAGCAGCTTACAGAAGGAAATAGCGGGGTCTTTACCCTACGAGCAGTACTTC. It encodes CASSLQKEIAGSLPYEQYF.

The chain has TRBV10-3 and TRBJ2-5; possible D gene TRBD2, 5 bases. Trimming took 2 bases from V and 4 from J, leaving 11 bases between them. CDR1 and CDR2 (germline): ENHRY, SYGVKD. This CDR3 is 14 amino acids long. DNA for the CDR3: TGTGCCATCAGTGAGGGCGGAGGTGGAGAGACCCAGTACTTC. Amino acid sequence: CAISEGGGGETQYF.

Of note for this clonotype: At one end, the junction sequence differs from germline, possibly due to a read error. The V and J genes are TRBV20-1 and TRBJ1-1, with 7 bases identical to TRBD1. The CDR3 has 16 residues. From germline, CDR1 is DFQATT and CDR2 SNEGSKA (reference sequence). CDR3 sequence: CSARGTQGVRGTEAFF. CDR3 nucleotides: TGCAGTGCCAGAGGTACCCAGGGGGTAAGAGGCACTGAAGCTTTCTTT.

The rearrangement uses TRBV7-8 and TRBJ2-7; 9 positions agree with TRBD1. Germline V gene data show CDR1 as SGHVS and CDR2 as FQNEAQ. The CDR3 runs to 16 residues. The junction had 6 bases not matched to a gene; V was cut back by 3 bases and J by 0 bases. CDR3: CASSLEDRGRSYEQYF. The CDR3 DNA follows: TGTGCCAGCAGCTTGGAGGACAGGGGACGCTCCTACGAGCAGTACTTC.

The rearrangement uses TRBV12-3 or TRBV12-4 and TRBJ2-3, with a weak D call TRBD2 (5 bases). V was pared by 5 bases and J by 6 bases, with 21 bases between. The CDR3 is 16 amino acids. CDR3 sequence: CASSQTYAAGGDTQYF. CDR3 nucleotide sequence: TGTGCCAGCAGTCAAACTTACGCCGCCGGCGGGGATACGCAGTATTTT.